One sample yielded the 3 T cell receptor beta chains listed below, sequenced in a study of blood T cell repertoires in COVID-19. The assay was immunoSEQ multiplex PCR, and TCRdb's table has in-frame clones only and misses some. Altogether roughly 230,000 clones are present, approximately 81% being singletons, with the ten largest covering approximately 8.7%. Sample: peripheral blood. These receptors came from an elderly woman with acute or convalescent COVID-19.

This chain links TRBV3-1 (or the pseudogene TRBV3-2) with TRBJ1-1; no reliable D call. The CDR3 is made up of 17 amino acids. Per the germline V gene, CDR1 is LGHDT and CDR2 is YNNKEL (reference sequence). V lost 0 bases, J lost 1 base, and 15 bases lay in between. CDR3 sequence: CASSQDQVFAGNTEAFF. Here the CDR3 DNA reads TGTGCCAGCAGCCAAGATCAGGTGTTTGCAGGGAACACTGAAGCTTTCTTT.

The chain joins TRBV7-2 to TRBJ1-2, with 7 bases fitting TRBD1. CDR1 is SGHTA and CDR2 is FQGNSA in the germline V gene. V lost 2 bases and J lost 4; bases outside the gene matches: 10. The CDR3 totals 16 residues. CDR3 coding DNA: TGTGCCAGCAGCTTATACCCCAGGACAGGCGCCTATGGCTACACCTTC. As protein: CASSLYPRTGAYGYTF.

This clone was seen only a few times. The chain recombines TRBV5-4 with TRBJ1-2; 9 positions agree with TRBD1. The CDR3 is 13 amino acids. The V segment lost 4 bases and the J segment 8 bases; nucleotides outside the gene matches: 6. Germline CDR1 is SGHNT and CDR2 is YYREEE (reference sequence). This CDR3 reads CASSVNRGQGYTF. CDR3 bases: TGTGCCAGCAGCGTAAACAGGGGGCAGGGCTACACCTTC.